This TCR beta chain was recovered during a study of T-cell memory formation after mild COVID-19. Via MiXCR, TCRdb re-called the 5' RACE reads, giving one row per CDR3 protein. This sample yields 300,000 to 400,000 distinct CDR3 sequences, of which about 16% are seen a single time; 20% to 25% belongs to the top ten. Trimming cost V 1 base and J 7 bases, with 11 bases left between them. Germline V gives CDR1 MGHRA, CDR2 YSYEKL. The CDR3 sequence is 13 residues long. The sequenced material came from PBMCs or a T cell subset sorted from them (not recorded which). This clonotype was obtained from a man aged 18 to 29 who had mild COVID-19 (a few samples of this study predate the infection). Cell type and time point are not known. The J gene is TRBJ2-7, the V gene TRBV4-1; D might be TRBD1 (6 bases). The CDR3 DNA reads TGCGCCAGCAGCCAAGGAACAGGGTGGGAGCAGTACGTC. This encodes CASSQGTGWEQYV.